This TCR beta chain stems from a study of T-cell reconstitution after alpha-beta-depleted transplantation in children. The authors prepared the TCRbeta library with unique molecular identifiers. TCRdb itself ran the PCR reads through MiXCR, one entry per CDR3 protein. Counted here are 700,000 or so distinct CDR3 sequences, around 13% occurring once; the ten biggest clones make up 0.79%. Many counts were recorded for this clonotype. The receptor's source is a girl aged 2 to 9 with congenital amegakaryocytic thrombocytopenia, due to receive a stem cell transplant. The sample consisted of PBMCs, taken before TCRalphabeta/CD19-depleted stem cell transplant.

Written as DNA, the CDR3 is TGCGCCAGCACCCTGACCATCAGCACAGATACGCAGTATTTT. It codes for CASTLTISTDTQYF. The V and J genes are TRBV5-1 and TRBJ2-3; D gene ambiguous. The CDR3 contains 14 residues. The germline CDR1 and CDR2 sequences are SGHRS and YFSETQ. The V and J ends lost 6 bases and 0 bases respectively, with 11 bases between them. The full variable domain, with the rest looked up from reference TRBV5-1 and TRBJ2-3, is KAGVTQTPRYLIKTRGQQVTLSCSPISGHRSVSWYQQTPGQGLQFLFEYFSETQRNKGNFPGRFSGRQFSNSRSEMNVSTLELGDSALYLCASTLTISTDTQYFGPGTRLTVL.